This passage covers 7 T cell receptor beta chains from one sample sequenced in a study of neurological immune-mediated disorders. TCRdb reprocessed the 5' RACE reads via MiXCR and lists one record per CDR3 protein. Altogether tens of thousands of distinct CDR3 sequences are present, approximately 13% being singletons, with the ten largest covering approximately 14%. The sequenced sample consisted of PBMCs. The receptors come from a woman aged 60-75 years with HTLV-1-associated myelopathy (HAM/TSP).

This clonotype was found many times. The chain has TRBV20-1 and TRBJ2-1, with TRBD2 matching 10 bases. J was trimmed by 5 bases and V by 0 bases; bases with no gene match: 4. CDR1 is DFQATT, CDR2 SNEGSKA, per germline (reference sequence). The length of the CDR3 is 15 residues. The CDR3 bases are TGCAGTGCTAGAGATTGGACTAGCGGCCACAATGAGCAGTTCTTC. Its translation is CSARDWTSGHNEQFF.

The chain links TRBV5-1 to TRBJ2-3, with D hard to call. Deletions cut 0 bases from V and 7 bases from J, with 24 bases between. This CDR3 spans 18 amino acids. The germline V gene encodes CDR1 SGHRS and CDR2 YFSETQ. The CDR3 reads CASSLAGTAVGYTYTQYF. The CDR3 DNA reads TGCGCCAGCAGCTTGGCCGGAACGGCGGTGGGGTATACATATACGCAGTATTTT.

By its share, this clonotype is medium-sized. The rearrangement links TRBV5-1 to TRBJ1-2; no firm D call. The CDR3 has 15 amino acids. The V and J ends lost 6 bases and 3 bases respectively, with 18 bases between them. Per germline, CDR1 SGHRS and CDR2 YFSETQ. For the CDR3, the DNA is TGCGCCAGCAAAGTAGAGGGCGATCGGGACTATGGCTACACCTTC. It codes for CASKVEGDRDYGYTF.

In this sample, this clonotype turned up many times. J is TRBJ2-3 and V is TRBV6-2 or TRBV6-3; 9 nucleotides match TRBD2. From germline, CDR1 is MNHEY and CDR2 SVGEGT. The length of the CDR3 is 14 residues. Trimming took 6 bases from V and 6 from J; bases not matched to a gene: 7. Here the CDR3 DNA reads TGTGCCAGCAGCAGGACTAGCGAGAAGGATACGCAGTATTTT. This codes for CASSRTSEKDTQYF.

This clonotype was counted many times. The chain employs TRBV7-2 and TRBJ2-3; the match to TRBD2 covers 11 bases. Germline-derived CDR1 and CDR2 are SGHTA and FQGNSA. CDR3 size: 15 residues. Trimming took 5 bases from V and 4 from J; bases not matched to a gene: 5. The DNA for the CDR3 is TGTGCCAGCAGCCCTAGTAGCGGGGGGGCAGATACGCAGTATTTT. As protein: CASSPSSGGADTQYF.

The V call is TRBV27, the J call TRBJ2-7; TRBD1 aligns across 9 bases. Germline V lookup: CDR1 MNHEY, CDR2 SMNVEV (reference sequence). Germline trimming cut 0 bases from V and 5 bases from J; bases unmatched to any gene: 5. The CDR3 covers 15 residues. CDR3 coding DNA: TGTGCCAGCAGTTTATCTGGGACAGGGATCCACGAGCAGTACTTC. Translated, it gives CASSLSGTGIHEQYF.

This clonotype occurred many times. The genes are TRBV12-3 or TRBV12-4 and TRBJ2-7, with no clear D. V dropped 6 bases and J dropped 2 bases, with 11 bases sitting between them. The CDR3 extends over 13 amino acids. This CDR3 reads CASSLAPTYEQYF. In nucleotides, the CDR3 is TGTGCCAGCAGCCTCGCGCCGACCTACGAGCAGTACTTC.